The rows below give T cell receptor beta chains drawn from one sample of a study of T cell repertoires in cytomegalovirus infection. TCRdb re-called the reads with MiXCR, one entry per CDR3 protein. Here the sample spans a few hundred thousand distinct CDR3 sequences, about a quarter being singletons. Specimen: PBMCs. The receptors stem from a human donor in good health (CMV status not recorded). Some clones in this sample may be carry-over from other donors' samples. Both conserved end residues are part of each CDR3. The D gene is left open where the match is weak. Part of the rows lack a size; the others show once, few, many or a class for expanded clones.

>TRBD1|NA|TRBJ1-6|TRBV4-3
CASRSTGVNNSPLHF
TGCGCCAGCAGATCCACAGGGGTGAATAATTCACCCCTCCACTTT
>NA|NA|TRBJ2-1|TRBV7-9
CASSLAWGRLANEQFF
TGTGCCAGCAGCTTAGCTTGGGGCAGGCTTGCCAATGAGCAGTTCTTC
>NA|NA|TRBJ2-2|TRBV6-1
CAVGGGYTGELFF
TGTGCCGTCGGTGGCGGGTACACCGGGGAGCTGTTTTTT
>NA|NA|TRBJ1-2|TRBV20-1
CSARLEGYGYTF
TGCAGTGCTAGACTGGAAGGGTATGGCTACACCTTC
>NA|many|TRBJ2-7|TRBV7-2
CASSLGNRPPYEQYF
TGTGCCAGCAGCTTAGGGAACAGGCCACCCTACGAGCAGTACTTC
>NA|NA|TRBJ2-1|TRBV20-1
CSAFYPGNNEQFF
TGCAGTGCCTTTTACCCAGGGAACAATGAGCAGTTCTTC
>TRBD1|many|TRBJ1-6|TRBV7-2
CASSLVTGGTSPLHF
TGTGCCAGCAGCTTAGTGACAGGGGGCACTTCACCCCTCCACTTT
>TRBD2|NA|TRBJ2-1|TRBV13
CASSLLIAGVVRGEQFF
TGTGCCAGCAGCTTACTAATAGCGGGAGTGGTTCGGGGTGAGCAGTTCTTC
>TRBD2|NA|TRBJ2-5|TRBV4-1
CASSPIGRLGLAGPPKETQYF
TGCGCCAGCAGCCCTATAGGTAGACTGGGACTAGCGGGACCCCCGAAAGAGACCCAGTACTTC
>NA|many|TRBJ1-5|TRBV7-2
CASSRIWGGVNQPQHF
TGTGCCAGCAGCCGAATCTGGGGGGGCGTCAATCAGCCCCAGCATTTT
>NA|few|TRBJ1-3|TRBV12-3/TRBV12-4
CASSAAGVGNTIYF
TGTGCCAGCAGTGCCGCAGGGGTCGGAAACACCATATATTTT
>NA|NA|TRBJ2-1|TRBV6-7
CASPGAGTGYNEQFF
TGTGCCAGCCCTGGAGCGGGTACGGGCTACAATGAGCAGTTCTTC
>NA|NA|TRBJ2-1|TRBV20-1
CSASSYSYNEQFF
TGCAGTGCTAGCAGCTACTCCTACAATGAGCAGTTCTTC
>NA|few|TRBJ2-2|TRBV2
CASSGTGELFF
TGTGCCAGCAGTGGCACCGGGGAGCTGTTTTTT
>NA|NA|TRBJ2-5|TRBV25-1
CASSESEETQYF
TGTGCCAGCAGTGAATCGGAAGAGACCCAGTACTTC
>NA|few|TRBJ2-7|TRBV28
CASSFGEQYF
TGTGCCAGCAGTTTCGGGGAGCAGTACTTC
>NA|NA|TRBJ1-4|TRBV20-1
CSARDYKEATNEKLFF
TGCAGTGCTAGAGACTATAAGGAAGCAACTAATGAAAAACTGTTTTTT
>NA|NA|TRBJ2-2|TRBV6-2/TRBV6-3
CASNSGYPPRDTGELFF
TGTGCCAGCAACTCAGGGTATCCCCCCCGGGACACCGGGGAGCTGTTTTTT
>TRBD1|NA|TRBJ1-5|TRBV19
CAGGLPDRSHQPQHF
TGTGCCGGGGGGCTTCCGGACAGGTCGCATCAGCCCCAGCATTTT
>NA|NA|TRBJ2-1|TRBV27
CASLGRYNEQFF
TGTGCCAGCTTAGGCAGATACAATGAGCAGTTCTTC
>NA|NA|TRBJ1-5|TRBV12-5
CASGLYPRVAGDNQPQHF
TGTGCTAGTGGTTTGTACCCTCGCGTGGCAGGGGACAATCAGCCCCAGCATTTT
>NA|few|TRBJ1-4|TRBV12-3/TRBV12-4
CASSWGTGKLFF
TGTGCCAGCAGTTGGGGGACGGGTAAACTGTTTTTT